This passage covers 16 T cell receptor beta chains from one sample sequenced in a study of cytomegalovirus exposure and HLA in healthy donors. PCR involved 60 Vbeta and 13 Jbeta primers. The method was immunoSEQ multiplex PCR; TCRdb's version includes in-frame clones alone and lacks a portion of them. The sample shows about 97,000 clones, approximately 76% of them seen only once. Sequencing was carried out using PBMCs. The receptors derive from a man aged 40-50 years in good health and CMV-seronegative.

The genes are TRBV5-4 and TRBJ1-2, with TRBD1 identical over 7 bases. The junction had 3 bases not matched to a gene; V was cut back by 3 bases and J by 4 bases. From germline, CDR1 is SGHNT and CDR2 YYREEE (reference sequence). The CDR3 consists of 13 residues. The CDR3 bases are TGTGCCAGCAGCTCGGGACAGACCTATGGCTACACCTTC. Translated: CASSSGQTYGYTF. Combining the CDR3 with reference TRBV5-4 and TRBJ1-2 gives the whole variable domain ETGVTQSPTHLIKTRGQQVTLRCSSQSGHNTVSWYQQALGQGPQFIFQYYREEENGRGNFPPRFSGLQFPNYSSELNVNALELDDSALYLCASSSGQTYGYTFGSGTRLTVV.

This clone was counted a single time. The gene calls are TRBV4-3 and TRBJ2-3; TRBD1 is a possible D gene (6 bases). The CDR3 extends over 13 amino acids. CDR1 is LGHNA, CDR2 YSLEER, per germline. V gave up 3 bases and J gave up 7 bases, with 11 bases separating them. The CDR3 loop is CASSQYRAYTQYF. DNA of the CDR3: TGCGCCAGCAGCCAGTACAGGGCTTATACGCAGTATTTT.

This clone was found a few times. The V gene is TRBV5-6, the J gene TRBJ1-2, with 9 bases fitting TRBD1. The CDR3 runs to 15 residues. J was trimmed by 6 bases and V by 0 bases; bases with no gene match: 6. Germline V gene lookup returns CDR1 SGHDT and CDR2 YYEEEE. The CDR3 DNA is TGTGCCAGCAGCTTGGTGGGGGACAGGGACGATGGCTACACCTTC. It encodes CASSLVGDRDDGYTF.

As to this clone: Mismatch with germline at one junction end may stem from a read error. The chain links TRBV7-2 to TRBJ2-5; D perhaps matches TRBD2 (5 bases). CDR1 is SGHTA and CDR2 is FQGNSA in the germline V gene. This CDR3 spans 12 amino acids. CDR3 in amino acids: CASSLERETRYF. The CDR3 nucleotides read TGTGCCAGCAGCTTAGAGAGGGAGACCCGGTACTTC.

CDR3 sequence (DNA): TGTGCCAGCAGCGTAGGGAGCGGTGAGTTGGGTGAAGCTTTCTTT. This encodes CASSVGSGELGEAFF. The V and J genes are TRBV9 and TRBJ1-1; D unresolved. The CDR3 is 15 amino acids. The V gene lost 0 bases and the J gene lost 7 bases, with 16 bases spanning the gap. CDR1 is SGDLS and CDR2 is YYNGEE in the germline V gene.

This chain links TRBV13 with TRBJ1-4, with 7 bases aligning to TRBD1. Looked up from germline, CDR1 is PRHDT and CDR2 is FYEKMQ (reference sequence). V lost 5 bases to trimming and J lost 8 bases; unmatched junction nucleotides: 8. The CDR3 sequence is 14 residues long. The CDR3 region has the DNA TGTGCCAGCAGCACCAGGGACAGAGGGGAAAAACTGTTTTTT. The encoded protein is CASSTRDRGEKLFF.

The chain has TRBV5-6 and TRBJ1-1, with 8 bases matching TRBD1. The J segment lost 11 bases and the V segment lost 4 bases, leaving 13 bases of the junction unmatched. CDR1 is SGHDT and CDR2 is YYEEEE in the germline V gene. This CDR3 has 14 amino acids. The CDR3 region is CASSTYGQGVSAFF. CDR3 DNA: TGTGCCAGCAGCACTTATGGACAGGGAGTGAGTGCTTTCTTT.

The V gene is TRBV2, the J gene TRBJ1-4, with D unclear. Trimming pared 6 bases from V and 5 bases from J, leaving 16 bases between. CDR1 is SNHLY, CDR2 FYNNEI, per germline. The CDR3 is made up of 15 amino acids. The CDR3 bases are TGTGCCAGCAGCGCTACAGCCGTGAGAAATGAAAAACTGTTTTTT. This translates into CASSATAVRNEKLFF.

The rearrangement uses TRBV4-2 and TRBJ2-2, with 12 bases fitting TRBD2. Losses at the gene ends were 2 bases for V and 1 base for J; bases not matched to a gene: 5. The CDR3 totals 18 residues. CDR1 is LGHNA, CDR2 YNFKEQ, per germline. Written as DNA, the CDR3 is TGTGCCAGCAGCCAATCGACTAGCGGGGGAATGAACACCGGGGAGCTGTTTTTT. Amino acid sequence: CASSQSTSGGMNTGELFF.

The chain joins TRBV25-1 to TRBJ1-2, with a possible D match to TRBD1 (5 bases). V lost 5 bases to trimming and J lost 6 bases, with 16 bases between them. The CDR3 is 14 residues long. The germline CDR1 and CDR2 sequences are MGHDK and SYGVNS. Here the CDR3 reads CASSSRGRGDGYTF. Written as DNA, the CDR3 is TGTGCCAGCAGTTCTAGAGGTAGGGGCGATGGCTACACCTTC.

V and J are TRBV6-5 and TRBJ2-7, with 12 bases lining up with TRBD2. This CDR3 spans 14 amino acids. Germline V gives CDR1 MNHEY, CDR2 SVGAGI. J was trimmed by 6 bases and V by 5 bases; bases with no gene match: 5. The CDR3 region is CASSAGLAGSEQYV. Here the CDR3 DNA reads TGTGCCAGCAGTGCCGGACTAGCGGGGTCCGAGCAGTACGTC.

This sequence joins TRBV11-2 and TRBJ2-3; the match to TRBD1 covers 10 bases. Germline V CDR1 and CDR2: SGHAT, FQNNGV. The length of the CDR3 is 17 residues. The trim removed 0 bases at V and 4 bases at J, leaving 7 bases unmatched. Here the CDR3 reads CASSLEVDRGRSDTQYF. Written as DNA, the CDR3 is TGTGCCAGCAGCTTAGAAGTTGACAGGGGGCGTTCAGATACGCAGTATTTT.

The gene calls are TRBV10-3 and TRBJ1-2; 7 bases are a match to TRBD1. V lost 0 bases, J lost 2 bases, and 0 bases stayed unmatched. From germline, CDR1 is ENHRY and CDR2 SYGVKD. There are 14 residues in the CDR3. DNA for the CDR3: TGTGCCATCAGTGAGTCGGGACAGAACTATGGCTACACCTTC. Protein: CAISESGQNYGYTF.

The rearrangement links TRBV6-5 to TRBJ1-1; 11 positions match TRBD1. V shed 7 bases, J shed 4 bases, and the junction held 5 bases outside the gene matches. Per germline, CDR1 MNHEY and CDR2 SVGAGI. The CDR3 length is 14 residues. The CDR3 nucleotides are TGTGCCAGCAACAGGGACAGGGGGAGCACTGAAGCTTTCTTT. As protein: CASNRDRGSTEAFF.

The genes are TRBV6-1 and TRBJ2-7; 8 bases align to TRBD1. Germline V lookup: CDR1 MNHNS, CDR2 SASEGT. The CDR3 is 15 residues long. V shed 4 bases, J shed 3 bases, and the junction held 8 bases outside the gene matches. CDR3 coding DNA: TGTGCCAGCAGTGTCTCTGGGACAGGCTTCTACGAGCAGTACTTC. It is translated as CASSVSGTGFYEQYF.

The chain employs TRBV2 and TRBJ2-5; 9 bases match TRBD2. The CDR3 length is 15 residues. V shed 7 bases, J shed 5 bases, and the junction held 11 bases outside the gene matches. CDR1 is SNHLY, CDR2 FYNNEI, per germline. The CDR3 protein is CASTLASGVAETQYF. The CDR3 bases are TGTGCCAGCACTTTGGCTAGCGGGGTGGCGGAGACCCAGTACTTC.